This entry lists 7 T cell receptor beta chains sequenced from one sample in a study of OX40 agonist ivuxolimab in advanced cancers. Repertoires were generated with immunoSEQ multiplex PCR, while TCRdb's copy carries only in-frame clones and drops some. The sample has 60,000 to 75,000 clones; over 80% are singletons. The material was CD4+ or CD8+ T cells sorted from blood, obtained in a trial of the OX40 agonist ivuxolimab. These receptors all come from an adult with an advanced solid tumor such as melanoma, head and neck, liver or kidney cancer.

This chain links TRBV27 with TRBJ1-2, with D perhaps matching TRBD1 (6 bases). The V and J ends lost 3 bases and 6 bases respectively, with 11 bases between them. There are 13 residues in the CDR3. Germline-derived CDR1 and CDR2 are MNHEY and SMNVEV (reference sequence). CDR3 amino acids: CASSFFQGHGYTF. CDR3 sequence (DNA): TGTGCCAGCAGTTTCTTCCAGGGGCATGGCTACACCTTC.

The J gene is TRBJ2-3, the V gene TRBV6-5; the D call may be TRBD1 or TRBD2 (5 bases each). Germline loops: CDR1 MNHEY, CDR2 SVGAGI. There are 15 residues in the CDR3. V was cut by 5 bases and J by 4 bases, with 16 bases left in between. CDR3 sequence (DNA): TGTGCCAGCAGTGTCGGCGGAGAGGGGCCAGATACGCAGTATTTT. This sequence encodes CASSVGGEGPDTQYF.

The chain joins TRBV6-5 to TRBJ2-2, with no clear D. The CDR3 totals 15 residues. V was trimmed by 2 bases and J by 0 bases, leaving 7 bases between them. Germline CDR1 MNHEY, CDR2 SVGAGI. The CDR3 is CASSYVYPNTGELFF. The DNA of the CDR3 is TGTGCCAGCAGTTACGTATACCCGAACACCGGGGAGCTGTTTTTT.

The rearrangement uses TRBV5-5 and TRBJ1-1, with TRBD1 as a possible D gene (5 bases). V was trimmed by 4 bases and J by 8 bases, leaving 9 bases between them. This CDR3 region has 11 residues. CDR1 is SGHKS and CDR2 is YYEKEE in the germline V gene (reference sequence). Here the CDR3 DNA reads TGTGCCAGCAGCCCAGGGACCGAAGCTTTCTTT. The encoded protein is CASSPGTEAFF.

A word on this clone: The junction shows a germline mismatch at one end, possibly a read error. The rearrangement links TRBV7-7 to TRBJ2-3; a possible D gene is TRBD2 (6 bases). CDR1 and CDR2 (germline): SSHAT, FNYEAQ (reference sequence). This CDR3 region has 14 residues. Written as DNA, the CDR3 is TGTGCTAGCAGCCACGGAGGGTTGGCAGATACGCAGTATTTT. Amino acids: CASSHGGLADTQYF.

For this clone: One junction end does not reproduce the germline sequence, and a read error may be involved. The gene calls are TRBV2 and TRBJ2-7; 8 bases are a match to TRBD2. Germline V CDR1 and CDR2: SNHLY, FYNNEI. The CDR3 is 15 amino acids. CDR3 in DNA: TGTGCCAGCAGTCAAGCGGGAGTTCTCTCCTACGAGCAGTACTTC. This encodes CASSQAGVLSYEQYF.

V and J are TRBV2 and TRBJ1-4; 9 nucleotides agree with TRBD1. The V gene end was trimmed by 7 bases and the J gene end by 8 bases; junction bases not matched to a gene: 5. This CDR3 contains 13 residues. CDR1 and CDR2 from the germline V gene are SNHLY and FYNNEI. The chain's CDR3 is CASMGQGWEKLFF. CDR3 nucleotide sequence: TGTGCCAGCATGGGACAGGGTTGGGAAAAACTGTTTTTT.